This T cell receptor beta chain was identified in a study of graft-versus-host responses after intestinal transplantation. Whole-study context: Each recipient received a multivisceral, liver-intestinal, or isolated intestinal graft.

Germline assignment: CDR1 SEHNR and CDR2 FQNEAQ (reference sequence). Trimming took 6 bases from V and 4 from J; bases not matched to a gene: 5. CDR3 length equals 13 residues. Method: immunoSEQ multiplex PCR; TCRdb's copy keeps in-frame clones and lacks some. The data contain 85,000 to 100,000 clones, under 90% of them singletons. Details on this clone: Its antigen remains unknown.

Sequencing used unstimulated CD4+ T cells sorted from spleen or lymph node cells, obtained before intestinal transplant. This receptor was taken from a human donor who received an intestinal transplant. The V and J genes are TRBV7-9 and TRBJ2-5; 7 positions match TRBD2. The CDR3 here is CASRGGGGETQYF. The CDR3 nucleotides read TGTGCCAGCAGGGGTGGGGGGGGAGAGACCCAGTACTTC.